This T cell receptor beta chain appears in the sequencing data of a study of blood T cell repertoires in COVID-19. On the study more broadly: PBMCs, B-cell-depleted T cells, or T cells provided the cDNA or gDNA that made up the material.

In the authors' workflow: Reference gene primer amplification in the assay estimated nucleated cell counts. Sequencing used immunoSEQ multiplex PCR; TCRdb keeps in-frame clones, though not all of them. The V and J calls and clone size were taken over from that table, and D and trimming were inferred from the DNA. The repertoire consists of a few hundred thousand clones, with approximately 78% occurring once and the leading ten covering approximately 5.6%. Seattle enrolled patients during active infection and tracked them longitudinally. There are 14 residues in the CDR3. The trim removed 6 bases at V and 6 bases at J, leaving 5 bases unmatched. Germline assignment: CDR1 MDHEN and CDR2 SYDVKM. Only one count was recorded for this clone.

The V and J genes are TRBV28 and TRBJ1-5, with TRBD1 matching 10 bases. The TCR originated in a woman aged 65 to 85 with COVID-19, enrolled during active disease. Sequencing was done on a sample of peripheral blood. This CDR3 reads CASSSGQGFQPQHF. CDR3 DNA sequence: TGTGCCAGCAGCTCGGGACAGGGGTTTCAGCCCCAGCATTTT.